These T cell receptor beta chains were read from a single sample in a study of Ad26.COV2.S vaccination and SARS-CoV-2 variants. Assay: immunoSEQ multiplex PCR; the TCRdb copy retains only in-frame clones and omits some. This sample has roughly 500,000 clones, with roughly nine tenths found just once. Sequenced material: peripheral blood, taken in a trial of Ad26.COV2.S vaccine versus placebo. The receptors come from a person between 18 and 59 years old who received the Ad26.COV2.S COVID-19 vaccine or a placebo. Each CDR3 is given with its conserved first and last residue. Fields, in order: D gene, V gene, J gene, clone size, CDR3 protein, CDR3 DNA. The D gene is left open where the match is weak. Clone size appears in some rows only: once, few, many, or a class for an expanded clone.

D gene: TRBD1
V gene: TRBV6-2/TRBV6-3
J gene: TRBJ1-1
clone size: NA
CDR3 protein: CASSGWTGWEAFF
CDR3 DNA: TGTGCCAGCAGTGGTTGGACAGGGTGGGAAGCTTTCTTT

D gene: TRBD1
V gene: TRBV7-9
J gene: TRBJ2-7
clone size: NA
CDR3 protein: CASSLVGTGGEQYF
CDR3 DNA: TGTGCCAGCAGCTTAGTGGGGACAGGGGGGGAGCAGTACTTC

D gene: NA
V gene: TRBV4-2
J gene: TRBJ2-1
clone size: NA
CDR3 protein: CASSQGAGKVYDEQFF
CDR3 DNA: TGTGCCAGCAGCCAAGGGGCGGGAAAGGTTTACGATGAGCAGTTCTTC

D gene: NA
V gene: TRBV7-8
J gene: TRBJ1-5
clone size: NA
CDR3 protein: CASSLGLPGSNQPQHF
CDR3 DNA: TGTGCCAGCAGCTTGGGACTTCCAGGGAGCAATCAGCCCCAGCATTTT

D gene: NA
V gene: TRBV23-1
J gene: TRBJ2-7
clone size: once
CDR3 protein: CASCADPYEQYF
CDR3 DNA: TGCGCCAGCTGTGCGGATCCCTACGAGCAGTACTTC

D gene: TRBD1
V gene: TRBV7-8
J gene: TRBJ2-2
clone size: NA
CDR3 protein: CASSSGLTGGRSGELFF
CDR3 DNA: TGTGCCAGCAGCTCCGGCTTGACAGGGGGCAGGTCCGGGGAGCTGTTTTTT

D gene: NA
V gene: TRBV7-8
J gene: TRBJ2-7
clone size: NA
CDR3 protein: CASSLTGSSGKQYF
CDR3 DNA: TGTGCCAGCAGCTTAACGGGTTCTTCGGGGAAGCAGTACTTC

D gene: NA
V gene: TRBV3-1/TRBV3-2
J gene: TRBJ1-3
clone size: NA
CDR3 protein: CASSQVRIRRGAGTIYF
CDR3 DNA: TGTGCCAGCAGCCAAGTTCGTATACGTAGGGGAGCTGGCACCATATATTTT

D gene: NA
V gene: TRBV5-6
J gene: TRBJ2-2
clone size: NA
CDR3 protein: CASSSRPSPTGELFF
CDR3 DNA: TGTGCCAGCAGCTCAAGGCCTAGCCCCACCGGGGAGCTGTTTTTT

D gene: TRBD1
V gene: TRBV5-1
J gene: TRBJ1-4
clone size: NA
CDR3 protein: CASSRDRATNEKLFF
CDR3 DNA: TGCGCCAGCAGCCGGGACAGGGCGACTAATGAAAAACTGTTTTTT

D gene: NA
V gene: TRBV19
J gene: TRBJ2-1
clone size: NA
CDR3 protein: CATTWSGIHEQFF
CDR3 DNA: TGTGCCACTACGTGGTCCGGTATCCATGAGCAGTTCTTC

D gene: TRBD1
V gene: TRBV18
J gene: TRBJ1-6
clone size: NA
CDR3 protein: CASSTRQGRNNSPLHF
CDR3 DNA: TGTGCCAGCTCAACCCGACAGGGCAGAAATAATTCACCCCTCCACTTT

D gene: NA
V gene: TRBV28
J gene: TRBJ1-1
clone size: NA
CDR3 protein: CASRLSRVTEAFF
CDR3 DNA: TGTGCCAGCAGATTAAGCAGGGTTACTGAAGCTTTCTTT

D gene: NA
V gene: TRBV30
J gene: TRBJ2-1
clone size: NA
CDR3 protein: CAWKQGNKQFF
CDR3 DNA: TGTGCCTGGAAACAGGGAAATAAGCAGTTCTTC

D gene: NA
V gene: TRBV28
J gene: TRBJ1-1
clone size: NA
CDR3 protein: CASSLSRVSTEAFF
CDR3 DNA: TGTGCCAGCAGTTTATCTAGGGTTAGCACTGAAGCTTTCTTT

D gene: TRBD1
V gene: TRBV27
J gene: TRBJ1-4
clone size: NA
CDR3 protein: CASSWDLTGVGEKLFF
CDR3 DNA: TGTGCCAGCAGTTGGGATTTAACAGGGGTAGGGGAAAAACTGTTTTTT

D gene: TRBD2
V gene: TRBV24-1
J gene: TRBJ2-1
clone size: NA
CDR3 protein: CATSDLYLAVYNEQFF
CDR3 DNA: TGTGCCACCAGTGATTTGTACCTAGCGGTGTACAATGAGCAGTTCTTC

D gene: NA
V gene: TRBV5-5
J gene: TRBJ1-1
clone size: many
CDR3 protein: CASSLDIGQLNTEAFF
CDR3 DNA: TGTGCCAGCAGCTTGGATATTGGGCAACTGAACACTGAAGCTTTCTTT

D gene: NA
V gene: TRBV19
J gene: TRBJ1-1
clone size: NA
CDR3 protein: CASSLDREAFF
CDR3 DNA: TGTGCCAGTAGCCTGGACAGAGAAGCTTTCTTT

D gene: NA
V gene: TRBV30
J gene: TRBJ1-4
clone size: NA
CDR3 protein: CAWSVPIRLTGSQEKLFF
CDR3 DNA: TGTGCCTGGAGTGTCCCGATACGACTCACTGGTAGCCAAGAAAAACTGTTTTTT

D gene: TRBD1
V gene: TRBV12-3/TRBV12-4
J gene: TRBJ2-5
clone size: NA
CDR3 protein: CASSGTEQETQYF
CDR3 DNA: TGTGCCAGCAGTGGGACAGAACAAGAGACCCAGTACTTC

D gene: NA
V gene: TRBV30
J gene: TRBJ2-3
clone size: NA
CDR3 protein: CAWSVRQGSADTQYF
CDR3 DNA: TGTGCCTGGAGTGTACGGCAGGGGTCGGCAGATACGCAGTATTTT

D gene: TRBD1
V gene: TRBV6-6
J gene: TRBJ1-1
clone size: NA
CDR3 protein: CASSNRDRGRGAFF
CDR3 DNA: TGTGCCAGCAGTAACCGGGACAGGGGGCGCGGAGCTTTCTTT

D gene: TRBD1
V gene: TRBV7-6
J gene: TRBJ2-6
clone size: NA
CDR3 protein: CASGPGGAGANVLTF
CDR3 DNA: TGTGCCAGCGGCCCAGGGGGCGCTGGGGCCAACGTCCTGACTTTC

D gene: TRBD1
V gene: TRBV12-5
J gene: TRBJ2-5
clone size: NA
CDR3 protein: CASGLGQGWGETQYF
CDR3 DNA: TGTGCTAGTGGTTTGGGACAGGGCTGGGGAGAGACCCAGTACTTC

D gene: TRBD2
V gene: TRBV11-3
J gene: TRBJ2-3
clone size: NA
CDR3 protein: CASSLGAGRSTDTQYF
CDR3 DNA: TGTGCCAGCAGCTTGGGAGCGGGACGTAGCACAGATACGCAGTATTTT

D gene: TRBD2
V gene: TRBV2
J gene: TRBJ2-1
clone size: few
CDR3 protein: CASSATSANNEQFF
CDR3 DNA: TGTGCCAGCAGTGCAACTAGCGCGAACAATGAGCAGTTCTTC

D gene: TRBD1
V gene: TRBV5-1
J gene: TRBJ1-1
clone size: NA
CDR3 protein: CASSLQGAQGPYTEAFF
CDR3 DNA: TGCGCCAGCAGCTTACAGGGGGCCCAGGGCCCTTACACTGAAGCTTTCTTT

D gene: TRBD1
V gene: TRBV28
J gene: TRBJ2-3
clone size: NA
CDR3 protein: CASSLWGPGAGGDHLGTDTQYF
CDR3 DNA: TGTGCCAGCAGCCTTTGGGGGCCCGGGGCAGGGGGCGACCACCTGGGGACAGATACGCAGTATTTT

D gene: TRBD2
V gene: TRBV15
J gene: TRBJ2-1
clone size: NA
CDR3 protein: CATTRTSGNSYNEQFF
CDR3 DNA: TGTGCCACTACCCGGACTAGCGGGAACTCCTACAATGAGCAGTTCTTC

D gene: TRBD1
V gene: TRBV28
J gene: TRBJ1-2
clone size: NA
CDR3 protein: CASSFAEGADYGYTF
CDR3 DNA: TGTGCCAGCAGTTTTGCGGAGGGGGCTGACTATGGCTACACCTTC

D gene: NA
V gene: TRBV10-3
J gene: TRBJ2-4
clone size: NA
CDR3 protein: CAISESSQGFGGKNIQYF
CDR3 DNA: TGTGCCATCAGTGAGTCGAGTCAGGGCTTCGGGGGTAAAAACATTCAGTACTTC

D gene: NA
V gene: TRBV7-9
J gene: TRBJ1-1
clone size: NA
CDR3 protein: CASSYGRIAFF
CDR3 DNA: TGTGCCAGCAGCTACGGACGTATTGCTTTCTTT

D gene: NA
V gene: TRBV2
J gene: TRBJ2-7
clone size: NA
CDR3 protein: CASKVETPSYEQYF
CDR3 DNA: TGTGCCAGCAAGGTGGAGACGCCATCCTACGAGCAGTACTTC

D gene: TRBD2
V gene: TRBV27
J gene: TRBJ2-1
clone size: NA
CDR3 protein: CASSLWLAGGDEQFF
CDR3 DNA: TGTGCCAGCAGTTTATGGCTAGCGGGAGGGGATGAGCAGTTCTTC

D gene: TRBD2
V gene: TRBV6-2/TRBV6-3
J gene: TRBJ2-5
clone size: NA
CDR3 protein: CASSYYPGGPRETQYF
CDR3 DNA: TGTGCCAGCAGTTACTATCCGGGAGGGCCGAGGGAGACCCAGTACTTC

D gene: NA
V gene: TRBV6-5
J gene: TRBJ2-1
clone size: NA
CDR3 protein: CASNPSSSYNEQFF
CDR3 DNA: TGTGCCAGCAATCCCAGTTCGTCCTACAATGAGCAGTTCTTC

D gene: NA
V gene: TRBV5-1
J gene: TRBJ2-7
clone size: NA
CDR3 protein: CASSLEVSSYEQYF
CDR3 DNA: TGCGCCAGCAGCTTGGAAGTCAGTTCCTACGAGCAGTACTTC

D gene: NA
V gene: TRBV7-2
J gene: TRBJ2-1
clone size: NA
CDR3 protein: CASSQDSSPNEQFF
CDR3 DNA: TGTGCCAGCAGCCAAGACAGCTCCCCCAATGAGCAGTTCTTC

D gene: NA
V gene: TRBV7-9
J gene: TRBJ2-2
clone size: NA
CDR3 protein: CASSLGGNTGELFF
CDR3 DNA: TGTGCCAGCAGCTTAGGGGGGAACACCGGGGAGCTGTTTTTT

D gene: TRBD1
V gene: TRBV5-1
J gene: TRBJ2-7
clone size: NA
CDR3 protein: CASSEGTGRIYEQYF
CDR3 DNA: TGCGCCAGCAGCGAGGGGACAGGTCGAATCTACGAGCAGTACTTC

D gene: NA
V gene: TRBV2
J gene: TRBJ1-2
clone size: NA
CDR3 protein: CASSAVGQGYTF
CDR3 DNA: TGTGCCAGCAGTGCCGTAGGGCAAGGCTACACCTTC

D gene: NA
V gene: TRBV12-3/TRBV12-4
J gene: TRBJ2-2
clone size: few
CDR3 protein: CASSLQAGELFF
CDR3 DNA: TGTGCCAGCAGTTTACAGGCCGGGGAGCTGTTTTTT

D gene: TRBD1
V gene: TRBV4-3
J gene: TRBJ2-7
clone size: NA
CDR3 protein: CASSGDRQRGYEQYF
CDR3 DNA: TGCGCCAGCAGCGGGGACAGACAGAGGGGCTACGAGCAGTACTTC

D gene: NA
V gene: TRBV5-1
J gene: TRBJ2-1
clone size: NA
CDR3 protein: CASSQKGGGYNEQFF
CDR3 DNA: TGCGCCAGCAGTCAGAAGGGCGGAGGTTACAATGAGCAGTTCTTC

D gene: NA
V gene: TRBV30
J gene: TRBJ2-1
clone size: NA
CDR3 protein: CAWSAGSNEQFF
CDR3 DNA: TGTGCCTGGAGTGCGGGGTCCAATGAGCAGTTCTTC

D gene: NA
V gene: TRBV4-3
J gene: TRBJ1-2
clone size: NA
CDR3 protein: CASSQDSGTNYGYTF
CDR3 DNA: TGCGCCAGCAGCCAAGATTCGGGCACCAACTATGGCTACACCTTC

D gene: TRBD1
V gene: TRBV6-5
J gene: TRBJ1-1
clone size: NA
CDR3 protein: CASRMTGVNTEAFF
CDR3 DNA: TGTGCCAGCAGGATGACAGGGGTCAACACTGAAGCTTTCTTT

D gene: NA
V gene: TRBV7-3
J gene: TRBJ2-7
clone size: NA
CDR3 protein: CASRIELGDHYEQYF
CDR3 DNA: TGTGCCAGCAGGATCGAACTCGGGGATCATTACGAGCAGTACTTC

D gene: TRBD2
V gene: TRBV9
J gene: TRBJ2-1
clone size: NA
CDR3 protein: CASSVSGSGRSEQFF
CDR3 DNA: TGTGCCAGCAGCGTCAGCGGTAGCGGGAGAAGTGAGCAGTTCTTC